These T cell receptor beta chains were read from a single sample in a study of blood T cell repertoires in COVID-19. Assay: immunoSEQ multiplex PCR; the TCRdb copy retains only in-frame clones and omits some. Of under 250,000 clones in the sample, roughly 89% were seen once. The sequencing input was peripheral blood. These receptor sequences come from a man between 60 and 75 years old who had recovered from COVID-19. The CDR3 runs from the conserved cysteine through the conserved F or W. The order of the fields is clone size, J gene, V gene, D gene, CDR3 protein, CDR3 DNA. The D gene is left open where the match is weak. Only part of the rows carry a size: once, few, many, or a class if the clone is expanded.

-	TRBJ2-1	TRBV27	-	CASSPYRGNEQFF	TGTGCCAGCAGTCCATATAGAGGCAATGAGCAGTTCTTC
few	TRBJ1-2	TRBV9	TRBD1	CASSAGQGVANYGYTF	TGTGCCAGCAGCGCGGGACAGGGTGTAGCTAACTATGGCTACACCTTC
-	TRBJ2-7	TRBV6-6	TRBD2	CASSSRLADYEQYF	TGTGCCAGCAGTTCTCGACTAGCGGACTACGAGCAGTACTTC
-	TRBJ2-7	TRBV6-2/TRBV6-3	TRBD1	CASSYSTGGPYEQYF	TGTGCCAGCAGTTACTCGACAGGGGGGCCCTACGAGCAGTACTTC
-	TRBJ2-1	TRBV5-8	-	CASSPYRLANNEQFF	TGTGCCAGCAGCCCGTACCGACTTGCAAACAATGAGCAGTTCTTC
once	TRBJ2-1	TRBV19	TRBD2	CASRKLAGVSYNEQFF	TGTGCCAGTAGAAAACTAGCGGGAGTTTCCTACAATGAGCAGTTCTTC
-	TRBJ2-2	TRBV21-1	-	CASSTRQENTGELFF	TGTGCCAGCAGCACAAGACAGGAGAACACCGGGGAGCTGTTTTTT
-	TRBJ2-3	TRBV4-3	TRBD2	CASSQEWSSGRRTDTQYF	TGCGCCAGCAGCCAAGAATGGAGTAGCGGGCGACGCACAGATACGCAGTATTTT
-	TRBJ1-5	TRBV4-2	-	CASSQEYGGGNQPQHF	TGTGCCAGCAGCCAAGAATACGGTGGAGGCAATCAGCCCCAGCATTTT
-	TRBJ1-6	TRBV25-1	-	CASSGAGLGSPLHF	TGTGCCAGCAGTGGGGCGGGGCTGGGTTCACCCCTCCACTTT
-	TRBJ2-2	TRBV9	-	CASSGQVSTGELFF	TGTGCCAGCAGCGGACAGGTTTCAACCGGGGAGCTGTTTTTT
-	TRBJ1-6	TRBV5-1	-	CASSRDSSYNSPLHF	TGCGCCAGCAGCCGAGACAGCTCCTATAATTCACCCCTCCACTTT
-	TRBJ2-5	TRBV28	-	CASSLRRGLTQYF	TGTGCCAGCAGTTTGAGAAGGGGTTTGACCCAGTACTTC
-	TRBJ2-1	TRBV7-3	-	CASSSLDSVDEQFF	TGTGCCAGCAGTTCTCTGGACAGCGTGGATGAGCAGTTCTTC
-	TRBJ2-3	TRBV30	TRBD1	CAWRDRGKDTQYF	TGTGCCTGGAGAGACAGGGGAAAGGATACGCAGTATTTT
-	TRBJ1-6	TRBV6-4	-	CASSEGRTSPLHF	TGTGCCAGCAGTGAGGGGAGAACTTCACCCCTCCACTTT
once	TRBJ2-3	TRBV5-5	-	CASSGDWDTQYF	TGTGCCAGCAGCGGGGACTGGGATACGCAGTATTTT
-	TRBJ2-7	TRBV19	-	CASSSWVTVGAGYEQYF	TGTGCCAGTAGTTCCTGGGTGACAGTAGGGGCCGGCTACGAGCAGTACTTC
-	TRBJ2-7	TRBV4-2	-	CASSPGDGSYEQYF	TGTGCCAGCAGCCCAGGGGACGGATCCTACGAGCAGTACTTC
-	TRBJ2-7	TRBV27	TRBD2	CASAGRAYEQYF	TGTGCCAGTGCGGGGAGGGCCTACGAGCAGTACTTC
-	TRBJ2-3	TRBV19	-	CASSEGGVSTDTQYF	TGTGCCAGTAGTGAGGGGGGGGTGAGCACAGATACGCAGTATTTT
few	TRBJ2-5	TRBV27	TRBD1	CASSLAPGGSKETQYF	TGTGCCAGCAGCCTCGCACCAGGGGGCAGCAAGGAGACCCAGTACTTC
-	TRBJ2-7	TRBV7-3	-	CASSLGRGELYEQYF	TGTGCCAGCAGCTTAGGGAGGGGGGAACTCTACGAGCAGTACTTC
-	TRBJ1-6	TRBV6-6	-	CASSYADVDSPLHF	TGTGCCAGCAGTTACGCCGATGTAGATTCACCCCTCCACTTT
-	TRBJ1-2	TRBV6-5	TRBD1	CASRSGQGYGYTF	TGTGCCAGCAGGTCCGGACAGGGCTATGGCTACACCTTC
-	TRBJ2-5	TRBV12-3/TRBV12-4	-	CASSLGRGTQYF	TGTGCCAGCAGTCTCGGTCGGGGGACCCAGTACTTC
-	TRBJ1-1	TRBV18	-	CASSPPGGNTEAFF	TGTGCCAGCTCACCACCAGGGGGTAACACTGAAGCTTTCTTT
-	TRBJ2-2	TRBV7-3	-	CASSSPLGGGNTGELFF	TGTGCCAGCAGCTCCCCCCTGGGGGGAGGGAACACCGGGGAGCTGTTTTTT
once	TRBJ1-3	TRBV3-1/TRBV3-2	-	CASSQTRAAGNTIYF	TGTGCCAGCAGCCAGACCAGGGCGGCTGGAAACACCATATATTTT
-	TRBJ2-3	TRBV28	TRBD1	CASSSRDRGKDTQYF	TGTGCCAGCAGTTCCCGGGACAGGGGCAAAGATACGCAGTATTTT
-	TRBJ2-2	TRBV4-2	-	CASSLRLNTGELFF	TGTGCCAGCAGCCTCAGGTTGAACACCGGGGAGCTGTTTTTT
few	TRBJ1-3	TRBV4-1	TRBD1	CASKQGSTQFSGNTIYF	TGCGCCAGCAAACAGGGGTCCACTCAATTCTCTGGAAACACCATATATTTT
-	TRBJ1-5	TRBV5-6	-	CASSLRGFQSSQPQHF	TGTGCCAGCAGCTTAAGGGGGTTCCAAAGTAGTCAGCCCCAGCATTTT
-	TRBJ2-7	TRBV10-3	-	CAISEAPRDLSEQYF	TGTGCCATCAGTGAGGCCCCCAGGGATTTAAGCGAGCAGTACTTC
-	TRBJ1-4	TRBV7-2	-	CASSPRRGTNEKLFF	TGTGCCAGCAGCCCCCGAAGGGGGACTAATGAAAAACTGTTTTTT
-	TRBJ2-3	TRBV9	TRBD1	CASTRGDRGQDTQYF	TGTGCCAGCACTCGGGGGGACAGGGGGCAAGATACGCAGTATTTT
-	TRBJ2-3	TRBV5-8	-	CASSSTLGADTQYF	TGTGCCAGCAGCTCCACATTAGGGGCAGATACGCAGTATTTT
-	TRBJ2-7	TRBV20-1	TRBD2	CSASPTSGSYEQYF	TGCAGTGCTAGTCCGACTAGCGGGAGTTACGAGCAGTACTTC
-	TRBJ1-4	TRBV27	-	CASSLYGGSVEKLFF	TGTGCCAGCAGTTTATATGGGGGGTCGGTTGAAAAACTGTTTTTT
-	TRBJ2-1	TRBV4-2	TRBD2	CASSEGLAGVDEQFF	TGTGCCAGCAGCGAGGGACTAGCGGGAGTCGATGAGCAGTTCTTC
-	TRBJ2-7	TRBV11-1	TRBD2	CASSLVGLAGDYEQYF	TGTGCCAGCAGCTTAGTAGGTCTAGCGGGAGACTACGAGCAGTACTTC
-	TRBJ1-1	TRBV12-3/TRBV12-4	-	CASSFLLNTEAFF	TGTGCCAGCAGTTTCCTTTTGAACACTGAAGCTTTCTTT
-	TRBJ1-2	TRBV15	-	CATSRDLGQPKGDGYTF	TGTGCCACCAGCAGAGATCTAGGGCAGCCAAAGGGAGATGGCTACACCTTC
once	TRBJ1-2	TRBV7-9	-	CASSLAQLQGAGYTF	TGTGCCAGCAGCTTAGCCCAATTGCAGGGCGCTGGCTACACCTTC
-	TRBJ2-2	TRBV6-2/TRBV6-3	TRBD1	CASNPGGYRGELFF	TGTGCCAGCAACCCAGGGGGATACCGAGGGGAGCTGTTTTTT
-	TRBJ2-1	TRBV7-3	-	CASSLMGQVNNEQFF	TGTGCCAGCAGCTTAATGGGCCAGGTGAACAATGAGCAGTTCTTC
once	TRBJ2-1	TRBV2	-	CASSDSGWAVF	TGTGCCAGCAGTGATAGCGGATGGGCGGTCTTC
-	TRBJ1-3	TRBV18	TRBD1	CASSPTKGASGNTIYF	TGTGCCAGCTCACCGACAAAGGGGGCTTCTGGAAACACCATATATTTT
-	TRBJ1-2	TRBV7-3	TRBD1	CASSLTGTGYGYTF	TGTGCCAGCAGCTTGACCGGGACAGGGTATGGCTACACCTTC
-	TRBJ1-1	TRBV19	TRBD1	CASSRTGQLEAFF	TGTGCCAGTAGTAGGACAGGGCAACTCGAAGCTTTCTTT
-	TRBJ2-2	TRBV3-1/TRBV3-2	-	CASSQGSGANTGELFF	TGTGCCAGCAGCCAAGGTAGCGGAGCGAACACCGGGGAGCTGTTTTTT
once	TRBJ1-1	TRBV3-1/TRBV3-2	-	CASSSPRGEAFF	TGTGCCAGCAGCTCACCTCGGGGGGAAGCTTTCTTT
-	TRBJ2-1	TRBV2	TRBD1	CASSEQGGKNNEQFF	TGTGCCAGCAGTGAACAAGGGGGCAAGAACAATGAGCAGTTCTTC
-	TRBJ2-5	TRBV29-1	-	CSVFGLKGGETQYF	TGCAGCGTCTTTGGGTTGAAAGGAGGGGAGACCCAGTACTTC
-	TRBJ2-7	TRBV11-1	-	CASSLAPTYYEQYF	TGTGCCAGCAGCTTAGCCCCCACCTATTACGAGCAGTACTTC